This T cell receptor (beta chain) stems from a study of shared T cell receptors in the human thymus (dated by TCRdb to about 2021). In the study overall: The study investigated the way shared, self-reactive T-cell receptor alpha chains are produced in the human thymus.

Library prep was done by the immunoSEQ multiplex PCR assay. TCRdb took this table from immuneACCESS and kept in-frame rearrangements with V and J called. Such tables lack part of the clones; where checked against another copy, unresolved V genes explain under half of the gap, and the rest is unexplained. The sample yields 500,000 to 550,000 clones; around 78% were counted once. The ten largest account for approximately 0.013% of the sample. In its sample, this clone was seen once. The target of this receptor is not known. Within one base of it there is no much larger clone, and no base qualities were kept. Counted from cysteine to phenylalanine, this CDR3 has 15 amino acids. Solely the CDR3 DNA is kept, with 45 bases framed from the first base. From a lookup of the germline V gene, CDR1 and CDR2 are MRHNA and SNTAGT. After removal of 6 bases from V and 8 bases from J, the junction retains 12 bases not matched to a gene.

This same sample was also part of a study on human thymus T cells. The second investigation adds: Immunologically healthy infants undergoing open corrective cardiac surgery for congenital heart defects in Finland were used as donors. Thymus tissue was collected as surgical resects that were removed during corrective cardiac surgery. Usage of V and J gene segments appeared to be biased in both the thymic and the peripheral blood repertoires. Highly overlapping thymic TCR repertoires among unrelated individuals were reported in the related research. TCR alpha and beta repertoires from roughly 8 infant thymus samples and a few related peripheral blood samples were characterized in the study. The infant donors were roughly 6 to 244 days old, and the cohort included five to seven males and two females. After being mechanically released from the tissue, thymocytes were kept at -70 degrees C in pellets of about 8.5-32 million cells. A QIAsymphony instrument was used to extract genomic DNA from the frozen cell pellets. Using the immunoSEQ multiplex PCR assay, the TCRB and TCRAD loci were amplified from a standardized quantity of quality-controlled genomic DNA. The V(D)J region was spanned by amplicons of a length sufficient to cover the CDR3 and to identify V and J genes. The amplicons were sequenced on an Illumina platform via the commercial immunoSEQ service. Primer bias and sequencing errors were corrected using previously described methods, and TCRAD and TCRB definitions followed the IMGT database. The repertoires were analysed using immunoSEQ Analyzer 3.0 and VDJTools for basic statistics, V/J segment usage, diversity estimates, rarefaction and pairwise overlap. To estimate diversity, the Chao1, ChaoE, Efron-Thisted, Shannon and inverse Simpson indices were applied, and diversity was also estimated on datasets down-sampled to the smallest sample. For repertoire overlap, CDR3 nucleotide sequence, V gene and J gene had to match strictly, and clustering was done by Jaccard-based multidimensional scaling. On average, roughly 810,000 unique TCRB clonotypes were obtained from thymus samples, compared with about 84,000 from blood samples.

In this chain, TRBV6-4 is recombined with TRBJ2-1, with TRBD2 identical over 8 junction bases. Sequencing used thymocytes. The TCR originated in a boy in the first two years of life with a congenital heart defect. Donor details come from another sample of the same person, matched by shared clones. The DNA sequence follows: TGTGCCAGCAGCCCTCTGGTAGCGGGAAGCGATGAGCAGTTCTTC. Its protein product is CASSPLVAGSDEQFF.